Presented here are 28 T cell receptor beta chains from one specimen sequenced in a study of technical replicates of blood from a handful of donors. Produced via immunoSEQ multiplex PCR; TCRdb's table is partial and in-frame only. The table includes fewer than 90,000 clones, roughly 96% detected once. The sequenced sample was T cells isolated from PBMCs. All receptors derive from a human donor in good health.

V is TRBV5-1 and J is TRBJ2-2; the match to TRBD1 covers 7 bases. V shed 10 bases, J shed 7 bases, and the junction held 10 bases outside the gene matches. Germline CDR1 and CDR2: SGHRS and YFSETQ. This CDR3 is built from 13 residues. The CDR3 sequence: CASGQDPNGELFF. CDR3 coding DNA: TGCGCCTCCGGACAGGATCCGAACGGGGAGCTGTTTTTT.

The genes are TRBV6-1 and TRBJ1-1; 8 nucleotides align to TRBD1. The CDR3 is made up of 13 amino acids. With V trimmed by 9 bases and J by 2 bases, 5 bases remained unmatched. Germline loops: CDR1 MNHNS, CDR2 SASEGT. CDR3 residues: CASRQGRNTEAFF. CDR3 coding DNA: TGTGCCAGTAGACAGGGGCGAAACACTGAAGCTTTCTTT.

The chain employs TRBV11-3 and TRBJ1-1, with no clear D. Germline loops: CDR1 SGHNT, CDR2 YENEEA. This CDR3 has 15 amino acids. Deletions cut 1 base from V and 5 bases from J, with 14 bases between. The CDR3 here is CASSLGGRAGTEAFF. DNA for the CDR3: TGTGCCAGCAGCTTAGGCGGGCGCGCCGGGACTGAAGCTTTCTTT.

The rearrangement joins TRBV7-9 to TRBJ1-1; D not resolved. This CDR3 comprises 13 residues. Germline V gene sequence: CDR1 SEHNR, CDR2 FQNEAQ (reference sequence). With 2 bases removed from V and 1 base from J, the gap between germline ends came to 5 bases. CDR3 loop: CASSLMANTEAFF. The CDR3 coding sequence is TGTGCCAGCAGCTTAATGGCGAACACTGAAGCTTTCTTT.

This clone was seen once. The J gene is TRBJ1-1, the V gene TRBV28; 9 nucleotides line up with TRBD1. CDR1 is MDHEN and CDR2 is SYDVKM in the germline V gene. Trimming at V came to 10 bases and at J to 2 bases, leaving 14 bases not matched to a gene. The CDR3 length is 16 residues. The chain's CDR3 is CATTGGQGKLNTEAFF. CDR3 coding DNA: TGTGCCACCACGGGAGGACAGGGGAAGCTAAACACTGAAGCTTTCTTT.

Concerning this clone: The sample has other DNA sequences that encode this CDR3 too. This chain connects TRBV5-1 to TRBJ1-2; D uncertain. The V end was cut by 2 bases, the J end by 0 bases, with 5 bases between. The CDR3 covers 13 residues. Germline lookup yields CDR1 SGHRS and CDR2 YFSETQ. CDR3 coding DNA: TGCGCCAGCAGCTTAACAGCTAACTATGGCTACACCTTC. Residues: CASSLTANYGYTF. The complete variable domain, with remaining parts taken from reference TRBV5-1 and TRBJ1-2, reads KAGVTQTPRYLIKTRGQQVTLSCSPISGHRSVSWYQQTPGQGLQFLFEYFSETQRNKGNFPGRFSGRQFSNSRSEMNVSTLELGDSALYLCASSLTANYGYTFGSGTRLTVV.

V and J are TRBV21-1 and TRBJ2-3; TRBD1, as called in the table, went unchecked against the DNA. TRBV21-1 is noted as a pseudogene. CDR3 size: 17 residues. The CDR3 DNA sequence: TGTGCCAGCAGCAAAGAGTCAGGGTCTACCTGGGCGGACACGCAGTATTTT. Amino acids: CASSKESGSTWADTQYF.

The chain carries TRBV2 and TRBJ2-3, with 7 bases that match TRBD2. The CDR3 runs to 14 residues. CDR1 and CDR2 from the germline V gene are SNHLY and FYNNEI. V shed 11 bases, J shed 5 bases, and the junction held 13 bases outside the gene matches. CDR3 amino acids: CASRRGLPQDTQYF. The CDR3 DNA is TGTGCCTCTCGTCGGGGACTACCGCAAGATACGCAGTATTTT.

The chain links TRBV19 to TRBJ2-2, with 9 bases fitting TRBD1. The CDR3 contains 16 residues. After removal of 3 bases from V and 4 bases from J, the junction contained 6 bases not matched to a gene. The V gene's germline CDR1 is LNHDA and CDR2 SQIVND (reference sequence). CDR3 nucleotide sequence: TGTGCCAGTAGTATTAGGGGACAGGGCATCACCGGGGAGCTGTTTTTT. It specifies CASSIRGQGITGELFF.

The CDR3 coding sequence is TGTGCCAGCAGCTTAACCCCCCGGGGCGAGCAGTACTTC. It yields the protein CASSLTPRGEQYF. The gene calls are TRBV11-3 and TRBJ2-7; a possible D gene is TRBD2 (5 bases). The CDR3 length is 13 residues. V was trimmed by 2 bases and J by 6 bases, leaving 11 bases between them. Germline lookup yields CDR1 SGHNT and CDR2 YENEEA.

This chain connects TRBV11-1 to TRBJ2-1, with D possibly matching TRBD2 (7 bases). Trimming shortened V by 4 bases and J by 7 bases, and 20 bases separated the two germline ends. This CDR3 region has 16 residues. Germline loops: CDR1 SGHAT, CDR2 FQDESV (reference sequence). CDR3 loop: CASSSLSAGGRNEQFF. CDR3 nucleotide sequence: TGTGCCAGCAGCTCCCTGAGCGCCGGGGGGCGAAATGAGCAGTTCTTC.

V is TRBV7-9 and J is TRBJ1-1; TRBD1 agrees at 11 bases. Germline V lookup: CDR1 SEHNR, CDR2 FQNEAQ (reference sequence). Trimming at V came to 5 bases and at J to 3 bases, leaving 8 bases not matched to a gene. The CDR3 has 16 residues. The CDR3 DNA sequence: TGTGCCAGCAGCATATCCCCGGGACAGGGGGACACTGAAGCTTTCTTT. This translates into CASSISPGQGDTEAFF.

The chain carries TRBV6-5 and TRBJ2-7; the D gene is possibly TRBD1 (9 bases). The CDR3 is 15 residues long. In germline, CDR1 is MNHEY, CDR2 SVGAGI. Trimming took off 8 bases at V and 1 base at J, with 18 bases between the two ends. Here the CDR3 reads CASLGRGQGSYEQYF. Written as DNA, the CDR3 is TGTGCCAGCCTCGGGAGGGGACAGGGATCCTACGAGCAGTACTTC.

The rearrangement joins TRBV7-9 to TRBJ1-1, with D perhaps TRBD1 (6 bases). The CDR3 is 15 residues long. Germline CDR1 SEHNR, CDR2 FQNEAQ (reference sequence). Trimming took off 8 bases at V and 7 bases at J, with 23 bases between the two ends. The CDR3 DNA reads TGTGCCAGCGCCAACCGGCCGGACAGTTTTTATGAAGCTTTCTTT. Translating it yields CASANRPDSFYEAFF.

The V call is TRBV19, the J call TRBJ1-6; D uncertain. Trimming cost V 5 bases and J 9 bases, with 14 bases left between them. The CDR3 has 14 residues. Germline loops: CDR1 LNHDA, CDR2 SQIVND (reference sequence). CDR3 in amino acids: CASSPRGLISPLHF. The CDR3 nucleotides are TGTGCCAGTAGTCCAAGAGGACTGATTTCACCCCTCCACTTT.

The chain links TRBV5-1 to TRBJ1-5; possible D gene TRBD1, 5 bases. Trimming cost V 1 base and J 3 bases, with 11 bases left between them. The V gene's germline CDR1 is SGHRS and CDR2 YFSETQ. The CDR3 is 15 amino acids. The CDR3 loop is CASSLSAGSNQPQHF. In DNA, the CDR3 is TGCGCCAGCAGCTTGTCAGCAGGGTCCAATCAGCCCCAGCATTTT. The full variable domain, with the rest looked up from reference TRBV5-1 and TRBJ1-5, is KAGVTQTPRYLIKTRGQQVTLSCSPISGHRSVSWYQQTPGQGLQFLFEYFSETQRNKGNFPGRFSGRQFSNSRSEMNVSTLELGDSALYLCASSLSAGSNQPQHFGDGTRLSIL.

J is TRBJ1-3 and V is TRBV5-1; tentatively, D is TRBD1 (5 bases). The length of the CDR3 is 15 residues. The V and J ends lost 4 bases and 1 base respectively, with 12 bases between them. The germline V gene encodes CDR1 SGHRS and CDR2 YFSETQ. This chain's CDR3 is CASSLDNQSGNTIYF. CDR3 bases: TGCGCCAGCAGCCTGGACAATCAGTCTGGAAACACCATATATTTT.

V gene TRBV9 combines with J gene TRBJ2-4; D possibly corresponds to TRBD2 (6 bases). This CDR3 is built from 13 residues. The ends were cut back, 3 bases at V and 6 bases at J, with 10 bases in the middle. CDR1 is SGDLS and CDR2 is YYNGEE in the germline V gene. The DNA for the CDR3 is TGTGCCAGCAGCGCAGACGGGGGAAACATTCAGTACTTC. Translating it yields CASSADGGNIQYF.

This clone was observed once. The chain carries TRBV5-1 and TRBJ1-5; 9 bases fit TRBD1. Germline CDR1 is SGHRS and CDR2 is YFSETQ. There are 15 residues in the CDR3. After removal of 3 bases from V and 6 bases from J, the junction contained 7 bases not matched to a gene. The chain's CDR3 is CASSWTGVESQPQHF. The CDR3 DNA is TGCGCCAGCAGCTGGACAGGGGTGGAAAGTCAGCCCCAGCATTTT.

A single count supports this clone. The rearrangement joins TRBV2 to TRBJ1-2, with D hard to call. Between the trimmed V and J ends, which lost 6 bases and 2 bases, there was a span of 13 bases. The CDR3 covers 14 residues. Germline V CDR1 and CDR2: SNHLY, FYNNEI. For the CDR3, the DNA is TGTGCCAGCAGGGACTTGTCGGACAACTATGGCTACACCTTC. It yields the protein CASRDLSDNYGYTF.

The chain combines TRBV30 with TRBJ1-3, with D uncertain. This CDR3 spans 14 amino acids. V lost 3 bases, J lost 0 bases, and 9 bases lay in between. Germline assignment: CDR1 GTSNPN and CDR2 SVGIG (reference sequence). The CDR3 sequence: CAWRVGYSGNTIYF. The DNA for the CDR3 is TGTGCCTGGAGAGTCGGGTACTCTGGAAACACCATATATTTT. Combining the CDR3 with reference TRBV30 and TRBJ1-3 gives the whole variable domain SQTIHQWPATLVQPVGSPLSLECTVEGTSNPNLYWYRQAAGRGLQLLFYSVGIGQISSEVPQNLSASRPQDRQFILSSKKLLLSDSGFYLCAWRVGYSGNTIYFGEGSWLTVV.

This clone appeared a single time. This chain joins TRBV6-5 and TRBJ1-3; maybe TRBD1 (6 bases). V was shortened by 8 bases and J by 4 bases, with 12 bases between the two germline ends. This CDR3 has 13 residues. CDR1 and CDR2 (germline): MNHEY, SVGAGI. The CDR3 region is CASARGSGNTIYF. The CDR3 nucleotides read TGTGCCAGCGCCAGGGGTTCAGGAAACACCATATATTTT.

This chain uses TRBV4-1 with TRBJ2-5; 11 nucleotides line up with TRBD2. V lost 4 bases and J lost 7; bases outside the gene matches: 17. Germline V gene data show CDR1 as MGHRA and CDR2 as YSYEKL. CDR3 length: 18 residues. CDR3 sequence: CASSRQGVGLAVQRTQYF. Written as DNA, the CDR3 is TGCGCCAGCAGCCGCCAGGGGGTGGGACTAGCGGTTCAACGGACCCAGTACTTC.

This clone was seen just once. The CDR3 spells CASSLDLTPQGANEKLFF. As DNA, the CDR3 is TGTGCCAGCAGCTTAGATTTAACTCCACAGGGGGCAAACGAAAAACTGTTTTTT. The chain joins TRBV7-9 to TRBJ1-4, with TRBD1 matching over 9 bases. The V segment lost 1 base and the J segment 8 bases; nucleotides outside the gene matches: 14. This CDR3 region has 18 residues. Germline V lookup: CDR1 SEHNR, CDR2 FQNEAQ (reference sequence).

V and J are TRBV7-8 and TRBJ2-7; 10 nucleotides align to TRBD2. V lost 6 bases, J lost 0 bases, and 5 bases stayed unmatched. CDR3 length: 15 amino acids. From germline, CDR1 is SGHVS and CDR2 FQNEAQ. The DNA of the CDR3 is TGTGCCAGCAGTCTACTAGCGGGGATCTCCTACGAGCAGTACTTC. Its translation is CASSLLAGISYEQYF.

V gene TRBV7-8 combines with J gene TRBJ1-2; TRBD1 matches at 8 bases. The CDR3 runs to 14 residues. The J segment lost 6 bases and the V segment lost 1 base, leaving 4 bases of the junction unmatched. The germline gives CDR1 SGHVS, CDR2 FQNEAQ. The CDR3 DNA reads TGTGCCAGCAGCTTAGGGACAGGGATGGATGGCTACACCTTC. As protein: CASSLGTGMDGYTF.

V is TRBV29-1 and J is TRBJ2-2, with 7 bases that match TRBD1. CDR1 is SQVTM, CDR2 ANQGSEA, per germline. The trim removed 6 bases at V and 2 bases at J, leaving 3 bases unmatched. The CDR3 is 13 amino acids. The CDR3 reads CSVIGGNTGELFF. CDR3 sequence (DNA): TGCAGCGTAATAGGGGGCAACACCGGGGAGCTGTTTTTT.

This chain links TRBV13 with TRBJ2-7; 7 bases agree with TRBD1. Germline CDR1 PRHDT, CDR2 FYEKMQ (reference sequence). The CDR3 contains 14 residues. The trim removed 3 bases at V and 2 bases at J, leaving 4 bases unmatched. This chain's CDR3 is CASSLAGGPYEQYF. The CDR3 DNA follows: TGTGCCAGCAGCTTGGCAGGGGGTCCCTACGAGCAGTACTTC. Full variable domain (remainder filled in from reference TRBV13 and TRBJ2-7): AAGVIQSPRHLIKEKRETATLKCYPIPRHDTVYWYQQGPGQDPQFLISFYEKMQSDKGSIPDRFSAQQFSDYHSELNMSSLELGDSALYFCASSLAGGPYEQYFGPGTRLTVT.